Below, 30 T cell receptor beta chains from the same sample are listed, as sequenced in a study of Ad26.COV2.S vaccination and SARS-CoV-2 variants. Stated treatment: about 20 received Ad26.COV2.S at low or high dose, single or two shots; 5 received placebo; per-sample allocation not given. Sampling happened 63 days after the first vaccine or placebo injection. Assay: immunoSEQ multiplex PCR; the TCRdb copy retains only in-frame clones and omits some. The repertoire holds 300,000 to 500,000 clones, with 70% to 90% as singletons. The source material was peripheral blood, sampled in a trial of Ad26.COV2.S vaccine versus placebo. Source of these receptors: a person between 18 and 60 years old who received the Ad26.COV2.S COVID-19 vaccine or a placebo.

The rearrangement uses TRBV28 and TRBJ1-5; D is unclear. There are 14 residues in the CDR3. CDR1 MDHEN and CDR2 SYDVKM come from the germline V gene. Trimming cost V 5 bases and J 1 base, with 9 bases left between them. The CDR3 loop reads CASSLPGSNQPQHF. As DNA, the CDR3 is TGTGCCAGCAGTCTACCGGGGAGCAATCAGCCCCAGCATTTT.

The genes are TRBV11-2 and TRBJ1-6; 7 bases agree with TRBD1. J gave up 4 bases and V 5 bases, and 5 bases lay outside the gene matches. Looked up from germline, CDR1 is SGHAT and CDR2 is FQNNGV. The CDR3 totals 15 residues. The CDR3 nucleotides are TGTGCCAGCAGCACCGGGACAGCATATAATTCACCCCTCCACTTT. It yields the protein CASSTGTAYNSPLHF.

DNA for the CDR3: TGTGCCAGCAGCTCCTTGGACAGAGCCGGGGAGCTGTTTTTT. This translates into CASSSLDRAGELFF. The chain combines TRBV11-2 with TRBJ2-2, with D tentatively TRBD1 (6 bases). V lost 4 bases, J lost 6 bases, and 12 bases lay in between. Germline CDR1 reads SGHAT; CDR2 reads FQNNGV. The CDR3 runs to 14 residues. The full variable domain, rest sourced from reference TRBV11-2 and TRBJ2-2, is EAGVAQSPRYKIIEKRQSVAFWCNPISGHATLYWYQQILGQGPKLLIQFQNNGVVDDSQLPKDRFSAERLKGVDSTLKIQPAKLEDSAVYLCASSSLDRAGELFFGEGSRLTVL.

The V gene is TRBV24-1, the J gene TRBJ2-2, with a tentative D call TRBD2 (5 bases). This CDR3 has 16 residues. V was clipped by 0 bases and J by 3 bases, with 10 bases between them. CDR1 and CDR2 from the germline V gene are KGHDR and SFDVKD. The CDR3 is CATSDLRERDTGELFF. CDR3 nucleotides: TGTGCCACCAGTGATTTGAGGGAGAGGGACACCGGGGAGCTGTTTTTT.

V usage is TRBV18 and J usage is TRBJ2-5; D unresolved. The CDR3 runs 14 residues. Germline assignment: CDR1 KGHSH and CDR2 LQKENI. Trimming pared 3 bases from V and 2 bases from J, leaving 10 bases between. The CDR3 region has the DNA TGTGCCAGCTCACCGGTCCTAGGTCAAGAGACCCAGTACTTC. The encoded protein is CASSPVLGQETQYF. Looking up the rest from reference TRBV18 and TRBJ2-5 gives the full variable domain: NAGVMQNPRHLVRRRGQEARLRCSPMKGHSHVYWYRQLPEEGLKFMVYLQKENIIDESGMPKERFSAEFPKEGPSILRIQQVVRGDSAAYFCASSPVLGQETQYFGPGTRLLVL.

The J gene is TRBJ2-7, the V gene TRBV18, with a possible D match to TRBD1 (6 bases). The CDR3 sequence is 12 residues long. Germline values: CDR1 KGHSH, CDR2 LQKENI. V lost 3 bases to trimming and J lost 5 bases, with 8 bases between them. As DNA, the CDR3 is TGTGCCAGCTCACCGGACAGAGACGAGCAGTACTTC. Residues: CASSPDRDEQYF. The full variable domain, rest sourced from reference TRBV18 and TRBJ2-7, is NAGVMQNPRHLVRRRGQEARLRCSPMKGHSHVYWYRQLPEEGLKFMVYLQKENIIDESGMPKERFSAEFPKEGPSILRIQQVVRGDSAAYFCASSPDRDEQYFGPGTRLTVT.

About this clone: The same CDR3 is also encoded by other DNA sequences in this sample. The CDR3 here is CASSIRGGSTEAFF. CDR3 in DNA: TGTGCCAGTAGTATTAGGGGGGGATCCACTGAAGCTTTCTTT. The V gene is TRBV19, the J gene TRBJ1-1; tentatively, D is TRBD1 (6 bases). CDR1 is LNHDA and CDR2 is SQIVND in the germline V gene (reference sequence). The CDR3 has 14 residues. Trimming stripped 3 bases from V and 4 bases from J, with 12 bases between.

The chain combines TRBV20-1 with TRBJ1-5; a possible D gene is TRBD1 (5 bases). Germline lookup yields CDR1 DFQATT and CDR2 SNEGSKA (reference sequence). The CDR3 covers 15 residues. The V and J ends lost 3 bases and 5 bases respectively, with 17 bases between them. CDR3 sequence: CSASSVLGDYQPQHF. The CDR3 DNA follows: TGCAGTGCTAGTTCGGTATTGGGGGACTATCAGCCCCAGCATTTT.

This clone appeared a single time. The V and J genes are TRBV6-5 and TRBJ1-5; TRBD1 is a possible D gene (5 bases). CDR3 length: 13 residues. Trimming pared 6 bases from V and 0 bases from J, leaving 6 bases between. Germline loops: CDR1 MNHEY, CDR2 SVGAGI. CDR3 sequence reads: CASRTDSNQPQHF. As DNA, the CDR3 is TGTGCCAGCAGGACAGATAGCAATCAGCCCCAGCATTTT.

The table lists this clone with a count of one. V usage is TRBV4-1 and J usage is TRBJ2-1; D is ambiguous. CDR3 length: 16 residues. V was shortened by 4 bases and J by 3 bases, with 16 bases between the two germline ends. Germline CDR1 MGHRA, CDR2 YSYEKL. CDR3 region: CASSPRSPPNYNEQFF. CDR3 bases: TGCGCCAGCAGCCCTAGATCCCCGCCCAACTACAATGAGCAGTTCTTC.

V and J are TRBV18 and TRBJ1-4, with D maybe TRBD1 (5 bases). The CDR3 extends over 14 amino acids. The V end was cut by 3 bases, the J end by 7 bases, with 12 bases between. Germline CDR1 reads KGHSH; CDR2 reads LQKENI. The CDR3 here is CASSPREGSEKLFF. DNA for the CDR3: TGTGCCAGCTCACCGAGAGAGGGGAGTGAAAAACTGTTTTTT.

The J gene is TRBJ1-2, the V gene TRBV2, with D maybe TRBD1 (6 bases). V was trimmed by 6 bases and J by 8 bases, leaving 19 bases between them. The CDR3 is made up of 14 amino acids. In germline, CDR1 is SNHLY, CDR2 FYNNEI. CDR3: CASSGSRGLRGYTF. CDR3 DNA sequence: TGTGCCAGCAGCGGGAGCAGGGGACTTCGAGGCTACACCTTC.

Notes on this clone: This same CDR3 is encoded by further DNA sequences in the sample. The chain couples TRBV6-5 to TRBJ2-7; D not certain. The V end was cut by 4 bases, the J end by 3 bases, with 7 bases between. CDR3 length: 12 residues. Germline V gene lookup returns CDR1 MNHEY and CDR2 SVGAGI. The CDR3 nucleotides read TGTGCCAGCAGTTCCACATACTACGAGCAGTACTTC. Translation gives CASSSTYYEQYF.

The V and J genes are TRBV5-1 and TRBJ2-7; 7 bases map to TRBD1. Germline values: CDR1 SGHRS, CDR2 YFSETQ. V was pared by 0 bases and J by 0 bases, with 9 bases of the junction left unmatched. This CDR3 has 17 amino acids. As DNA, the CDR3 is TGCGCCAGCAGCTTGGTTAGGGGACAGTACTCCTCCTACGAGCAGTACTTC. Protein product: CASSLVRGQYSSYEQYF.

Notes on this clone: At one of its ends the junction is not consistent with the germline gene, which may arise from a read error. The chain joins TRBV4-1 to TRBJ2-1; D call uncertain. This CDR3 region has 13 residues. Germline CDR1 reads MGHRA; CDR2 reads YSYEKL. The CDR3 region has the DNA TGCGCCAGCAGCCAAGAAAGTTACAGTGAGCAGTTCTTC. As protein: CASSQESYSEQFF.

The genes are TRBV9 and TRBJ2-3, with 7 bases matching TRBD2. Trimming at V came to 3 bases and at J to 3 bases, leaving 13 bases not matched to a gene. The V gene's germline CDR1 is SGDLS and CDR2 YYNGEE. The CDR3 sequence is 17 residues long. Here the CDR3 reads CASSGLHGGGETDTQYF. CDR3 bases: TGTGCCAGCAGCGGGCTCCATGGCGGGGGAGAGACAGATACGCAGTATTTT.

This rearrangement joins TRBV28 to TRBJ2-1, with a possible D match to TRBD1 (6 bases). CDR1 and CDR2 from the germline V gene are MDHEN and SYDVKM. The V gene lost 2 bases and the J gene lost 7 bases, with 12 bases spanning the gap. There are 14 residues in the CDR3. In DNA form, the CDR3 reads TGTGCCAGCAGTTTAGCAGGGGCGCGGAATGAGCAGTTCTTC. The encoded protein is CASSLAGARNEQFF.

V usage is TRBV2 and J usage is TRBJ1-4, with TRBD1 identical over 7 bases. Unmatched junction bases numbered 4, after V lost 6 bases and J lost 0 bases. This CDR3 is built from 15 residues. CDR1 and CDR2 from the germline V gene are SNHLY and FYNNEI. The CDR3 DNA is TGTGCCAGCAGCAGACAGGGCGCAACTAATGAAAAACTGTTTTTT. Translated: CASSRQGATNEKLFF.

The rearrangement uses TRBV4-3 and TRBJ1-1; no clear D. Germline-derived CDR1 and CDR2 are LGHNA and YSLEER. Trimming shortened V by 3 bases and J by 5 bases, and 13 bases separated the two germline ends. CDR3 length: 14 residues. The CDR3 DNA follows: TGCGCCAGCAGCCAGGATACTAGCCGTACTGAAGCTTTCTTT. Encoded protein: CASSQDTSRTEAFF.

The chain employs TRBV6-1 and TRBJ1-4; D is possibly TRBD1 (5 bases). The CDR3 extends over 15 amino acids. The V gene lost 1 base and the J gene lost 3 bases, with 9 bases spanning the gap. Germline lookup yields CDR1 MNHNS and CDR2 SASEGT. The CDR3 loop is CASSEGDWANEKLFF. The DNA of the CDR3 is TGTGCCAGCAGTGAAGGGGACTGGGCTAATGAAAAACTGTTTTTT.

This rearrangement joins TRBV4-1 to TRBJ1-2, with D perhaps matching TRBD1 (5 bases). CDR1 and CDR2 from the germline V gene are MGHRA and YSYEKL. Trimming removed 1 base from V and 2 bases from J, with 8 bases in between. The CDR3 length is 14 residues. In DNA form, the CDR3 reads TGCGCCAGCAGCCAAGTGTACAGGAACTATGGCTACACCTTC. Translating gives CASSQVYRNYGYTF.

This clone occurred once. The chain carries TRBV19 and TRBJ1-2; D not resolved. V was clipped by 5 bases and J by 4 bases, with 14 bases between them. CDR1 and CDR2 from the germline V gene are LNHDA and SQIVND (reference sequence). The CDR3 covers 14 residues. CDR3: CASSGPETVYGYTF. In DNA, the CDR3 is TGTGCCAGTAGTGGGCCAGAAACCGTCTATGGCTACACCTTC.

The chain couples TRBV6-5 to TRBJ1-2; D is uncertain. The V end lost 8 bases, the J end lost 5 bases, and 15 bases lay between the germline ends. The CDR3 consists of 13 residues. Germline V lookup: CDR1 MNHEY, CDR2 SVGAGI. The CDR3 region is CASHEKSAYGYTF. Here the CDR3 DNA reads TGTGCCAGCCACGAAAAGTCGGCTTATGGCTACACCTTC.

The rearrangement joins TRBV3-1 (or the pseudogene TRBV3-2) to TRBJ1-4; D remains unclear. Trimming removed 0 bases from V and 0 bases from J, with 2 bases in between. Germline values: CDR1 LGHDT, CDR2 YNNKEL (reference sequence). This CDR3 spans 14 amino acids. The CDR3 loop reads CASSQDSTNEKLFF. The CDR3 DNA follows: TGTGCCAGCAGCCAAGACTCAACTAATGAAAAACTGTTTTTT.

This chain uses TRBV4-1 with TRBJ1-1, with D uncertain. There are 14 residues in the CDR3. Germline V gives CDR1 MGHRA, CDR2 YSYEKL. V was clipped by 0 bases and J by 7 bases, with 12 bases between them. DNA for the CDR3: TGCGCCAGCAGCCAAGAGGGAGGCAGGCTTGAAGCTTTCTTT. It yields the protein CASSQEGGRLEAFF.

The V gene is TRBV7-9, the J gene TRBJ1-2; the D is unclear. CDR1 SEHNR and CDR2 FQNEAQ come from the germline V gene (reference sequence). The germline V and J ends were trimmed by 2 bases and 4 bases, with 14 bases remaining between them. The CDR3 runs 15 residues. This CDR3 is CASSLRETSPYGYTF. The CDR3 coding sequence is TGTGCCAGCAGCTTAAGGGAGACATCCCCCTATGGCTACACCTTC.

Here the CDR3 reads CASIGTRNEQFF. CDR3 DNA sequence: TGTGCCAGCATCGGGACACGCAATGAGCAGTTCTTC. The chain is built from TRBV2 and TRBJ2-1; D perhaps matches TRBD1 (6 bases). V lost 7 bases, J lost 6 bases, and 10 bases lay in between. Germline V gene data show CDR1 as SNHLY and CDR2 as FYNNEI. The CDR3 spans 12 residues.

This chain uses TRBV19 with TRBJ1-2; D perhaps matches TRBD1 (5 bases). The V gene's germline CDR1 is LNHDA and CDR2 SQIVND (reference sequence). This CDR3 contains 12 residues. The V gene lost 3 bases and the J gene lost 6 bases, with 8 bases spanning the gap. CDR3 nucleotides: TGTGCCAGTAGTATTCTGGGGGATGGCTACACCTTC. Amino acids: CASSILGDGYTF.

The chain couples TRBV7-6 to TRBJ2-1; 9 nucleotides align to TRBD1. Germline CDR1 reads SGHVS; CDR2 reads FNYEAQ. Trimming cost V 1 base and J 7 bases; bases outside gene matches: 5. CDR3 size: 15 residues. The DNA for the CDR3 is TGTGCCAGCAGCTTAGACGGACAGGGGCAGAATGAGCAGTTCTTC. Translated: CASSLDGQGQNEQFF.

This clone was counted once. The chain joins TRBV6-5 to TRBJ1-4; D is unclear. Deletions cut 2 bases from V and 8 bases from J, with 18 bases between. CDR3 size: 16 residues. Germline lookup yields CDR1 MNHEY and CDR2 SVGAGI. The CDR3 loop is CASSYGRFTGNEKLFF. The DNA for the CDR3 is TGTGCCAGCAGTTACGGGCGGTTTACGGGGAACGAAAAACTGTTTTTT.